This TCR beta chain is drawn from a study of early T cells in non-severe SARS-CoV-2 infection. Whole-study findings and limits: The matching step, a VDJdb search, favored anti-spike CD8 responses and missed private and CD4 specificities.

cDNA molecules, individually, were tagged with unique molecular identifiers. Via MiXCR, TCRdb re-called the 5' RACE reads, giving one row per CDR3 protein. The sample carries roughly 40,000 distinct CDR3 sequences, 5.5% to 6.5% recorded once. This clonotype was detected many times. Its specificity is unknown. CDR3 length: 14 residues. The germline V and J ends were trimmed by 7 bases and 0 bases, with 10 bases remaining between them. This TCR came from an adult who was a healthcare worker with PCR-confirmed SARS-CoV-2 infection or an uninfected control (not recorded which). The rearrangement links TRBV12-3 or TRBV12-4 to TRBJ2-1, with D tentatively TRBD2 (6 bases). Sequenced material: whole blood. The CDR3 sequence: CASNRGSSYNEQFF. Here the CDR3 DNA reads TGTGCCAGCAACCGGGGGAGCTCCTACAATGAGCAGTTCTTC.